This T cell receptor (beta chain) was captured in a study of T cells in Graves' hyperthyroidism and ophthalmopathy. V was shortened by 4 bases and J by 3 bases, with 9 bases between the two germline ends. The CDR3 runs 14 residues. Looked up from germline, CDR1 is SGHVS and CDR2 is FQNEAQ. Hyperthyroidism had been newly diagnosed in patients aged 18 to 65, and its duration was under 2 months. TCR beta CDR3 regions were amplified from RNA. The HTBI primer set was used in a first-round RT-PCR of the TCR CDR3. From the multiplex PCR reads, TCRdb called clonotypes with MiXCR, one entry per CDR3 protein. The sample lists a few hundred thousand distinct CDR3 sequences; about 43% were seen once.

The genes are TRBV7-8 and TRBJ2-2; D might be TRBD2 (6 bases). The TCR originated in a woman between 18 and 29 years old with Graves' hyperthyroidism. Source material: peripheral blood or thyroid tissue (not recorded which). CDR3 sequence (DNA): TGTGCCAGCAGCTCGGGACTTTACACCGGGGAGCTGTTTTTT. Residues: CASSSGLYTGELFF.